This TCR beta chain was identified in a study of blood T cell repertoires in COVID-19. For the study at large: Specimens from acute and convalescent COVID-19 originated in the United States, Italy and Spain. T cells, B-cell-depleted T cells, or PBMCs provided the cDNA or gDNA that served as material.

This clone occurred a few times. Per the authors' pipeline: Reference gene primers were amplified, and this amplification served to estimate nucleated cell counts. Using immunoSEQ multiplex PCR, the repertoire was profiled, and TCRdb retains in-frame clones only, with some absent. V, J and clone size are those of that table, while D and trimming were read from the DNA. Here the sample spans more than 95,000 clones, almost 80% being singletons. CDR1 and CDR2 from the germline V gene are SNHLY and FYNNEI. The V end was cut by 8 bases, the J end by 3 bases, with 11 bases between. This CDR3 comprises 13 residues.

The clonotype originates from a human donor in a cohort sampled during active COVID-19. What was sequenced was peripheral blood. The chain is built from TRBV2 and TRBJ1-5, with unresolved D. The CDR3 DNA follows: TGTGCCAGCGCCAGGCAGAACAATCAGCCCCAGCATTTT. Amino acid sequence: CASARQNNQPQHF.